A selection of T cell receptor beta chains follows, all from one sample in a study of Graves' ophthalmopathy and Graves' hyperthyroidism. Via MiXCR, TCRdb re-called the multiplex PCR reads, giving one row per CDR3 protein. The table shows 600,000 to 950,000 distinct CDR3 sequences, with approximately 40% occurring only once. The specimen was peripheral blood. The receptors derive from an adult man with Graves' ophthalmopathy. Each CDR3 is given with its conserved first and last residue. A D gene is named only where the DNA matches it firmly. The size of a clone is reported for some rows only, either as once, few or many, or as a class for expanded clones.

>TRBJ1-5|.|16|.|TRBV19
TGTGCCAGTAGTACCGTCACGGGGAGATCCAATCAGCCCCAGCATTTT
CASSTVTGRSNQPQHF
>TRBJ2-7|many|14|TRBD1|TRBV11-2
TGTGCCAGCAGCTTCGGGACAGGGTCCTACGAGCAGTACTTC
CASSFGTGSYEQYF
>TRBJ2-6|.|16|.|TRBV10-3
TGTGCCAGCAGTGATGGGGGTGGTTCTGGGGCCAACGTCCTGACTTTC
CASSDGGGSGANVLTF
>TRBJ2-5|many|15|.|TRBV14
TGTGCCAGCAGCCAAGAGTCGCTAGGGGAGGAGACCCAGTACTTC
CASSQESLGEETQYF
>TRBJ2-7|once|13|.|TRBV5-1
TGCGCCAGCAGTGGGCTTCAGGGCTACGAGCAGTACTTC
CASSGLQGYEQYF
>TRBJ2-7|.|11|.|TRBV15
TGTGCCATCGGGAGCTCCTACGAGCAGTACTTC
CAIGSSYEQYF
>TRBJ1-5|.|15|.|TRBV19
TGTGCCAGTGTTTGGGGGTGGGGCGCCAACCAGCCCCAGCATTTT
CASVWGWGANQPQHF
>TRBJ1-5|many|14|.|TRBV6-5
TGTGCCAGCAGTGAAAGGGTCCTCAATCAGCCCCAGCATTTT
CASSERVLNQPQHF
>TRBJ1-6|.|13|.|TRBV4-2
TGTGCCAGCAGCCAAGGTCTTTCGTCACCCCTCCACTTT
CASSQGLSSPLHF
>TRBJ1-6|.|13|.|TRBV7-2
TGTGCCAGCGCTCCTGGGGCTGATTCACCCCTCCACTTT
CASAPGADSPLHF
>TRBJ1-6|many|15|.|TRBV25-1
TGTGCCAGCAGATCCCGGGGATCGAACAATTCACCCCTCCACTTT
CASRSRGSNNSPLHF
>TRBJ1-6|.|15|.|TRBV25-1
TGTGCCAGCAGTCCGACCGGGACGGAGGATTCACCCCTCCACTTT
CASSPTGTEDSPLHF
>TRBJ2-1|.|15|TRBD2|TRBV24-1
TGTGCCAGCAGTGAATTAGCGGGGAATTACAATGAGCAGTTCTTC
CASSELAGNYNEQFF
>TRBJ2-2|.|16|TRBD1|TRBV15
TGTGCCACCACAATGGGACAGGGTTTTAACACCGGGGAGCTGTTTTTT
CATTMGQGFNTGELFF
>TRBJ1-1|once|18|.|TRBV11-2
TGTGCCAGCAGTTTACGATTACCGGGCCCCGAGGGGGACACTGAAGCTTTCTTT
CASSLRLPGPEGDTEAFF
>TRBJ2-5|few|13|TRBD2|TRBV6-5
TGTGCCAGCAGTTACTCGATACTAGCGCATCAGTACTTC
CASSYSILAHQYF
>TRBJ2-7|.|13|.|TRBV7-9
TGTGCCAGCAGCCCTCTCCTGGGCTACGAGCAGTACTTC
CASSPLLGYEQYF
>TRBJ1-2|many|16|.|TRBV7-9
TGTGCCAGCAGCTTATTAATAGGGGATTTCGACTATGGCTACACCTTC
CASSLLIGDFDYGYTF
>TRBJ1-2|many|15|TRBD1|TRBV10-3
TGTGCCATCAGTGAGGGGACAGGTGATAACTATGGCTACACCTTC
CAISEGTGDNYGYTF
>TRBJ1-4|.|12|.|TRBV29-1
TGCAGCGTTGATAGGGGGGACGAAAAACTGTTTTTT
CSVDRGDEKLFF
>TRBJ2-7|.|13|TRBD1|TRBV6-1
TGTGCCAGTAATGGACAGGGCAGGTACGAGCAGTACTTC
CASNGQGRYEQYF
>TRBJ2-2|many|15|.|TRBV2
TGTGCCAGCAGGGGGACGGTCGCGAACACCGGGGAGCTGTTTTTT
CASRGTVANTGELFF
>TRBJ1-2|.|15|.|TRBV2
TGTGCCAGCAGCTCCCTCCCCGAGGCTAACTATGGCTACACCTTC
CASSSLPEANYGYTF
>TRBJ1-1|few|15|.|TRBV10-3
TGTGCCAGCAGTCCCAGGGTAGCACATAATCCTGAAGCTTTCTTT
CASSPRVAHNPEAFF
>TRBJ2-7|.|15|.|TRBV20-1
TGCAGTGCTAGAGTAAATGGGGAACACACCTACGAGCAGTACTTC
CSARVNGEHTYEQYF
>TRBJ2-7|few|15|.|TRBV14
TGTGCCAGCAGCCAGTTTGAGACGATTCCCTACGAGCAGTACTTC
CASSQFETIPYEQYF
>TRBJ1-5|.|13|.|TRBV25-1
TGTGCCAGCACGAGCCCGGAGGTGGTGCCCCAGCATTTT
CASTSPEVVPQHF
>TRBJ1-6|many|13|.|TRBV25-1
TGTGCCAGCAGTTGGCAGGGCGATTCACCCCTCCACTTT
CASSWQGDSPLHF
>TRBJ2-5|once|12|.|TRBV29-1
.
CSVADGAETLYF
>TRBJ2-7|few|12|.|TRBV20-1
TGCAGTGCTGGGACGAGGGGTGGGCGCATGGACTTC
CSAGTRGGRMDF
>TRBJ2-7|.|12|.|TRBV2
TGTGCCAGCAGTGACGCGGGCTACGAGCAGTACTTC
CASSDAGYEQYF
>TRBJ2-7|many|14|.|TRBV29-1
TGCAGCGTTGTCTGGGGACACAAACCCTACGAGCAGTACTTC
CSVVWGHKPYEQYF
>TRBJ2-6|.|15|TRBD2|TRBV13
TGTGCCAGCCCGCGGGGGGACTCTGGGGCCAACGTCCTGACTTTC
CASPRGDSGANVLTF
>TRBJ1-5|.|14|.|TRBV5-1
TGCGCCAGCATGCTCGTGGGGGGCAATCAGCCCCAGCATTTT
CASMLVGGNQPQHF
>TRBJ1-6|.|16|.|TRBV25-1
TGTGCCAGCAGCCAAGACGGGTCAGGCAACAATTCACCCCTCCACTTT
CASSQDGSGNNSPLHF
>TRBJ1-5|many|16|.|TRBV7-8
TGTGCCAGCAGCTTATTTCTGGGGAACGCGGATCAGCCCCAGCATTTT
CASSLFLGNADQPQHF
>TRBJ1-5|few|14|TRBD1|TRBV24-1
TGTGCCAGCAGTGACGACAGGGGTGGTCAGCCCCAGCATTTT
CASSDDRGGQPQHF
>TRBJ1-2|.|12|TRBD1|TRBV20-1
TGCAGTGCTGGAGGGACAGTCTATGGCCACACCTTC
CSAGGTVYGHTF
>TRBJ2-1|.|12|.|TRBV25-1
TGTGCCAGCAGTGCGCTAGACAATGAGCAGTTCTTC
CASSALDNEQFF
>TRBJ2-2|few|16|TRBD1|TRBV25-1
TGTGCCAGCAGCCCGAGACTGGGAAGGGGGCCCGGGGAGCTGTTTTTT
CASSPRLGRGPGELFF
>TRBJ2-5|.|18|.|TRBV12-3/TRBV12-4
TGTGCCAGCAGTGAACACGATATTAAGGGGGGGACATTGGAGACCCAGTACTTC
CASSEHDIKGGTLETQYF
>TRBJ2-7|.|14|.|TRBV19
TGTGCCAGTAGTATTCGGGGGACCTCCTACGAGCAGTACTTC
CASSIRGTSYEQYF
>TRBJ1-6|.|15|.|TRBV9
TGTGCCAGCAGCCTCAGGGTATCCTATAATTCACCCCTCCACTTT
CASSLRVSYNSPLHF
>TRBJ2-5|.|14|.|TRBV12-3/TRBV12-4
TGTGCCAGCAGGTCGGGGATGTTCGGAGAGACCCAGTACTTC
CASRSGMFGETQYF
>TRBJ1-4|few|13|.|TRBV29-1
TGCAGCGTTGAGGGGGAAACTAATGAAAAACTGTTTTTT
CSVEGETNEKLFF
>TRBJ2-2|.|15|TRBD1|TRBV7-9
TGCGCCAGCAGCCAGCCGGGACAGGGGACCGGGGAGCTGTTTTTT
CASSQPGQGTGELFF
>TRBJ1-2|once|13|TRBD1|TRBV10-3
TGTGCCAGCAGTTACACACAGGGGCCTGGCTACATCTTC
CASSYTQGPGYIF
>TRBJ2-2|few|14|TRBD1|TRBV19
TGTGCCAGTATGAGGACAGGGAGCACCGGGGAGCTGTTTTTT
CASMRTGSTGELFF
>TRBJ2-7|once|11|.|TRBV10-3
TGTGCCATCAGTCAAATGGACGCTTCCCACTTC
CAISQMDASHF
>TRBJ1-5|.|13|.|TRBV25-1
TGTGCCATCAGTGAAGACGGATTTCAGCCCCAACATTTC
CAISEDGFQPQHF
>TRBJ2-5|.|14|TRBD2|TRBV12-3/TRBV12-4
TGTGCCAGCACCCGGGACTACCCCCAAGAGACCCAGTACTTC
CASTRDYPQETQYF
>TRBJ2-7|.|17|.|TRBV5-6
TGTGCCAGCAGCCAATACTCGGACCCGGAAACCTACTACGAGCAGTACTTC
CASSQYSDPETYYEQYF
>TRBJ1-1|many|15|.|TRBV20-1
TGCAGTGCTAGAGATCTTGGGGGGCTGAACACTGAAGCTTTCTTT
CSARDLGGLNTEAFF
>TRBJ2-2|few|17|TRBD2|TRBV2
TGTGCCAGCAGCAGCAGAGGACTAGCGGTGAACACCGGGGAGCTGTTTTTT
CASSSRGLAVNTGELFF
>TRBJ1-3|many|18|.|TRBV7-8
TGTGCCAGCAGCTTATTCGTCCTCCTCCCCGGTTCCGACAACACCATATATTTT
CASSLFVLLPGSDNTIYF
>TRBJ2-7|.|13|.|TRBV2
TGTGCCAGCAGAGAGGGCAGGAACTACGAGCAGTACTTC
CASREGRNYEQYF
>TRBJ1-2|.|11|TRBD1|TRBV29-1
TGCCTCGCGGGGACAGGGGCGGTCTACACCTTC
CLAGTGAVYTF